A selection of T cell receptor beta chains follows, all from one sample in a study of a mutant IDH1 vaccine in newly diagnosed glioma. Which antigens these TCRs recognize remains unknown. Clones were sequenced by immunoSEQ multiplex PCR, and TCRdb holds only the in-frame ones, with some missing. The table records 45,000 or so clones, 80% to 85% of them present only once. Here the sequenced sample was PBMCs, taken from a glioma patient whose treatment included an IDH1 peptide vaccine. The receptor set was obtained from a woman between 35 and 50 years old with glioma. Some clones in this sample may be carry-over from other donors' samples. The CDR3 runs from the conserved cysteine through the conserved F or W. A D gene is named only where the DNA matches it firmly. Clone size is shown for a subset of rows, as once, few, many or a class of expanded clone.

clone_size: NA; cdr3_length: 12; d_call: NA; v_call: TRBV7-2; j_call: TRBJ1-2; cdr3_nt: TGTGCCAGCAGCTTAGATCGGGCTGGCTACACCTTC; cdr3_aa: CASSLDRAGYTF
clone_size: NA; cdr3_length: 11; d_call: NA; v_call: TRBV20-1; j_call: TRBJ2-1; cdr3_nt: TGCAGTGTTAGCTCCTACAATGAGCAGTTCTTC; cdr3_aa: CSVSSYNEQFF
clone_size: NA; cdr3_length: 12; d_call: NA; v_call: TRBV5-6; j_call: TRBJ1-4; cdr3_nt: TGTGCCAGCAGCTTGGTAAATGAAAAACTGTTTTTT; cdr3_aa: CASSLVNEKLFF
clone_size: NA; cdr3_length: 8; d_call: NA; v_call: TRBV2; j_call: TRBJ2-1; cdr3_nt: TGTGCCAGCAGTGGGCAGTTCTTC; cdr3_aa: CASSGQFF
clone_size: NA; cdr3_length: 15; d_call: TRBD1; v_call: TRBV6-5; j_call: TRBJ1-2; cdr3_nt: TGTGCCAGCAGTTTTCGGACAGGGTCTAACTATGGCTACACCTTC; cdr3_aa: CASSFRTGSNYGYTF
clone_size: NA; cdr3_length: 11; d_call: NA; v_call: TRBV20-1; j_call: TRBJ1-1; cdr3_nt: TGCAGTGCTAGAGAACGGCCGGATGCTTTCTTT; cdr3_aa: CSARERPDAFF
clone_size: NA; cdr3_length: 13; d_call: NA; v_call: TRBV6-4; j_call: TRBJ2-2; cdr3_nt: TGTGCCAGCAGTACGAAACAGTCCGGGGAGCTGTTTTTT; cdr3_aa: CASSTKQSGELFF
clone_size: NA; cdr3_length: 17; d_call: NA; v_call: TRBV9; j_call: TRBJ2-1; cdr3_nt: TGTGCCAGCAGCGTAGCTGGGAGCGGCAGCTCCTACAATGAGCAGTTCTTC; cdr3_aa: CASSVAGSGSSYNEQFF
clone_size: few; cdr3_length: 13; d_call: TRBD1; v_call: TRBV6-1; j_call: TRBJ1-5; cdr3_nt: TGTGCCAGCAGTCCATCAGGGGGCCAGCCCCAGCATTTT; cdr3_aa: CASSPSGGQPQHF
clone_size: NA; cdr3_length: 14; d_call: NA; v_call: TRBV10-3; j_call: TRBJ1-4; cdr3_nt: TGTGCCATCAGTGAGTCGGACACGAGGGAAAAACTGTTTTTT; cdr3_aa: CAISESDTREKLFF
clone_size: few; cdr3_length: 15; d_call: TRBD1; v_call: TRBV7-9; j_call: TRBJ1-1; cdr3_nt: TGTGCCAGCAGCTTCGGGACAGGGGGCCTCACTGAAGCTTTCTTT; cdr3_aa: CASSFGTGGLTEAFF
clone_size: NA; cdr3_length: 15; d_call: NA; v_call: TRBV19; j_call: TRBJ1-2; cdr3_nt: TGTGCCAGGGCCCGGGCGGGTTTTCTTGGGTGTGGCTACACCTTC; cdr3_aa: CARARAGFLGCGYTF
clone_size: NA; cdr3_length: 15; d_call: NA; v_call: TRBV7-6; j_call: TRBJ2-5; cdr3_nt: TGTGCCAGCAGTCCCGATCCGGGACAACAAGAGACCCAGTACTTC; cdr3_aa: CASSPDPGQQETQYF
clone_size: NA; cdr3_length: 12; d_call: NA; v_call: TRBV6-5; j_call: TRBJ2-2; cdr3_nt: TGTGCCAGCACCGCTGGGGCCGGGGAGCTGTTTTTT; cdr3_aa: CASTAGAGELFF
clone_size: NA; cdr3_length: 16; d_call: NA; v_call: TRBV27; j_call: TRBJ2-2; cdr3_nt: TGTGCCAGCAGTCTCGCGTGGGGGGCGAGCACCGGGGAGCTGTTTTTT; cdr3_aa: CASSLAWGASTGELFF
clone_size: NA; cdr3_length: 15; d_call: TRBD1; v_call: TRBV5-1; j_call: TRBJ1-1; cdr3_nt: TGCGCCAGCAGCCTGGACAGGCCCCCGAACACTGAAGCTTTCTTT; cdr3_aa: CASSLDRPPNTEAFF
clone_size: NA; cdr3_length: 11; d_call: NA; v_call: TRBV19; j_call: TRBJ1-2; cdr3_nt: TGTGCCAGTAGTGAACGGTATGGCTACACCTTC; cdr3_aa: CASSERYGYTF
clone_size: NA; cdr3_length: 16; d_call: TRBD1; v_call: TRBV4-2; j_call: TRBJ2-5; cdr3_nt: TGTGCCAGCAGCCAAGAGTTGGCGCAGGGGGAAGAGACCCAGTACTTC; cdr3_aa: CASSQELAQGEETQYF
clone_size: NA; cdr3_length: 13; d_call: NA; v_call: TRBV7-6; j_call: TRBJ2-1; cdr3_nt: TGTGCCAGCAGCTTAAGGGAGGAGGGTGAGCAGTTCTTC; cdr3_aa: CASSLREEGEQFF
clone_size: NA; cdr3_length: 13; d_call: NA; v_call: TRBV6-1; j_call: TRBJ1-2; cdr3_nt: TGTGCCAGCACCGGGCCTCCGGACTATGGCTACACCTTC; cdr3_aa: CASTGPPDYGYTF